The source of this TCR beta chain is a study of blood T cell repertoires in COVID-19 (dated by TCRdb to the early 2020s). About the investigation overall: Collaborator samples came from the United States, Italy and Spain and covered acute and convalescent phases of COVID-19. The prospective study material was composed of cDNA or gDNA derived from T cells, B-cell-depleted T cells, or PBMCs. Deeply sampled blood TCRbeta repertoires from subjects exposed to, actively infected with, or recovered from COVID-19 were included in the dataset. The repertoires were released in a freely available public database intended as a resource for research on the immune response to SARS-CoV-2. Samples were obtained from the ongoing ImmuneRACE study (first 160 participants) and from approximately 1,200 subjects provided by 6 global collaborators. The sample metadata nearly always contained a de-identified subject ID, COVID-19 status, age in years and sex. HLA class I and class II types, where available, came from metadata supplied by the sample provider rather than from assay-based typing. Study-wide conclusions, independent of this receptor: How much clinical and demographic metadata was included differed by source and by participant, and the metadata was provided uncurated.

Participants in the prospective study were enrolled through a virtual design, were aged about 18 to 100 years, and lived in roughly 24 United States geographic areas. In the prospective study, participants were assigned to cohorts based on the clinical history participants reported in a screening survey and a study questionnaire. For ImmuneRACE Cohort 3, a participant was defined as recovered based on two consecutive negative NP/OP PCR tests, clearance by a healthcare professional, or resolution of symptoms. In the prospective study, whole blood, serum and a nasopharyngeal or oropharyngeal swab were collected from each participant by mobile phlebotomists. Over a roughly two-month period, participants in the prospective study had the option of providing additional blood draws and questionnaires. Before DNA extraction, blood samples from the prospective study were shipped at room temperature or frozen.

TCRbeta CDR3 regions were amplified from genomic DNA using the immunoSEQ Assay, a bias-controlled multiplex PCR. Under the source paper's analysis protocol: The number of nucleated cells in each sample was estimated by amplification of reference gene primers within the assay. To quantify the absolute abundance of each unique TCRbeta CDR3 rearrangement, sequence reads were collapsed and filtered. Productive Simpson clonality was computed per sample as the square root of Simpson's diversity index over productive rearrangements. The table comes from immuneACCESS by way of TCRdb, which keeps in-frame sequences with V and J called. Part of the clones is missing from these tables; in studies checked, under half for an unresolved V gene and the rest for unknown reasons. V, J and clone size derive from that table, while D and trimming were established from the DNA sequence. Counted in this sample were a few hundred thousand clones; 80% to 90% of them appeared once. Nearly 9.5% of the sample rests with the top ten.

From the cysteine up to the phenylalanine, the CDR3 has a length of 10 residues. Only the CDR3 portion is preserved as DNA: 30 bases, with reading frame beginning at the first base. From the germline V gene (reference sequence), CDR1 is DFQATT and CDR2 is SNEGSKA. A distance of 7 bases separates the germline ends of V and J, which lose 5 bases and 6 bases respectively. Concerning this clone: The antigen this receptor binds is unknown. One base away there is no much larger clone; base qualities are not given.

Source material: PBMCs or T cells enriched from blood (not recorded which). This clonotype originated in a man aged 35 to 55 who had recovered from COVID-19. The chain was built from TRBV20-1 and TRBJ1-2; the D gene is unclear. The DNA sequence is given as TGCAGTGCTGCCGAGGATGGCTACACCTTC. Its protein product is CSAAEDGYTF.